One sample yielded the 3 T cell receptor beta chains listed below, sequenced in a study of shared clonotypes between healthy human individuals. The data were produced by immunoSEQ multiplex PCR, yet TCRdb's version contains in-frame clones alone and is incomplete. Found here are 300,000 to 350,000 clones, about 73% of them singletons; the top ten hold 8% to 13%. Sequencing used memory CD4+ T cells sorted from blood. Specified subset: CD45RA-negative fraction. The receptors derive from a man aged 25-40 years in good health.

The rearrangement joins TRBV6-6 to TRBJ2-6, with D possibly being TRBD1 (5 bases). Germline V CDR1 and CDR2: MNHNY, SVGAGI (reference sequence). CDR3 length: 15 amino acids. Trimming pared 6 bases from V and 0 bases from J, leaving 9 bases between. DNA for the CDR3: TGTGCCAGCAGACATCAGGGCTCTGGGGCCAACGTCCTGACTTTC. Amino acid sequence: CASRHQGSGANVLTF.

For this clone: One junction end disagrees with the germline gene, perhaps due to a read error. This rearrangement joins TRBV7-7 to TRBJ2-7; 9 bases map to TRBD1. Germline V gives CDR1 SSHAT, CDR2 FNYEAQ (reference sequence). The length of the CDR3 is 15 residues. Here the CDR3 reads CASSPTGTGLDEQYF. The DNA of the CDR3 is TGTGCTAGCAGCCCAACCGGGACAGGGTTGGACGAGCAGTACTTC. The variable domain in full, completed from reference TRBV7-7 and TRBJ2-7, reads GAGVSQSPRYKVTKRGQDVTLRCDPISSHATLYWYQQALGQGPEFLTYFNYEAQPDKSGLPSDRFSAERPEGSISTLTIQRTEQRDSAMYRCASSPTGTGLDEQYFGPGTRLTVT.

This sequence joins TRBV2 and TRBJ2-1, with TRBD2 matching over 11 bases. From germline, CDR1 is SNHLY and CDR2 FYNNEI. The V gene end was trimmed by 6 bases and the J gene end by 8 bases; junction bases not matched to a gene: 6. The CDR3 has 14 amino acids. The chain's CDR3 is CASRQPGLADEQFF. The CDR3, as DNA: TGTGCCAGCAGGCAACCGGGACTAGCGGATGAGCAGTTCTTC.